This T cell receptor (beta chain) was found in a study of beta chain features in type 1 diabetes (dated by TCRdb to the late 2010s). Turning to the overall study: Patients and healthy donors did not differ in mean age, gender distribution, total cell number or subset yield. Regulatory and stem cell-like memory subsets were isolated from only 8 patients and 8 healthy donors, whereas naive and central memory subsets came from all 28 donors. A total of 90 million to 130 million sorted cells were examined across all samples, and a strong correlation was observed between cell number per subset and RNA yield. In the study, recently diagnosed type 1 diabetes patients and matched healthy donors were compared on the TCRB repertoires of their sorted circulating CD4+ T cell subsets. The full study reports these points: Type 1 diabetes patients showed a moderate but significant shortening of TCRB CDR3 length in all four CD4+ subsets. Because the HLA sub-analyses included only small numbers of individuals, any influence of HLA type on TCRB rearrangement was left unresolved. Because cDNA was sequenced instead of genomic DNA, activated cells with high expression could be over-represented, although the groups did not differ in activation or CD3 levels. Naive, central memory and regulatory TCRB repertoires appeared more similar among patients than among healthy donors. Shorter templates might be favored by PCR, yet because patient and control samples were amplified and corrected together, any such skew would affect both groups equally. Patients with type 1 diabetes made fewer insertions and deleted more nucleotides at VDJ recombination sites, implying thymic rearrangement abnormalities.

The High Capacity cDNA Reverse Transcription Kit was used to reverse transcribe all of the isolated RNA, meaning that expressed TCRB transcripts were what got sequenced. Deep immunoSEQ sequencing was applied to naive, central memory and regulatory T cell samples, giving an average of around 4 million total reads per sample. Sorted cells were lysed in RLT buffer, and RNA was extracted using DNase-treated RNeasy Micro or Mini kits according to cell number. Each cell subset was processed on its own to prevent cross-contamination, while patient and healthy donor samples were processed together. The immunoSEQ multiplex PCR was used to amplify TCRB sequences from cDNA, generating 87-bp fragments that spanned the CDR3 region. Sequencing of the amplicons was done on the Illumina HiSeq platform. The study's processing was this. Synthetic template baselines were used to correct PCR bias computationally, reads within Hamming distance 2 were collapsed together, and singletons that could not be merged were discarded. By aligning reads against IMGT, V, D and J genes, CDR3 length, and insertions or deletions at six rearrangement sites were assigned. Clonotype counts were normalized to sorted cell number within each subset before computing true diversity and Gini coefficients with the tcR R package. The overlap coefficient, calculated on TCRB nucleotide sequences, was used to measure repertoire sharing. Out-of-frame TCRB sequences from naive cells were analyzed as a proxy for the pre-selection repertoire. What TCRdb holds here is the immuneACCESS table cut down to in-frame rearrangements. Part of the clones is not present; checked against another copy, under half of the missing clones reflect an unresolved V gene, and the others are unexplained. The V and J calls and clone size come from that table; D and trimming were worked out from the DNA. In all, the sample holds some 200,000 clones, and around 16% of those were seen once. The leading ten clones occupy 0.07% to 0.095% of the sample.

Each donor gave one peripheral blood draw, averaging approximately 120 mL, which was collected into heparinised tubes. Naive, central memory, regulatory and stem cell-like memory CD4+ T cells were sorted on a BD FACSAria II using a panel including CD45RO, CCR7, CD25, CD127, CD95 and CD27. Every sorted population had a purity above 95%. PBMCs were isolated right away by Lymphoprep density gradient centrifugation and were stained directly, without culture. To minimize batch effects, samples were stained and sorted in pairs, one healthy donor with one patient per experiment. This clone was seen more than once but under ten times. There is no known antigen for this receptor. No base quality values were provided; no much bigger clone lies one nucleotide off. Sequenced material: naive CD4+ T cells from blood. The sample's cell subset or site label, decoded: true naive CD4+ T cells. This receptor was taken from a man aged 25 to 40 with type 1 diabetes.

The DNA sequence is as follows: TGCGCCAGCTGGGATCGCTACAATGAGCAGTTCTTC. The translation is CASWDRYNEQFF. The sequence joins TRBV5-1 to TRBJ2-1, with the D gene call left open. CDR1 is given as SGHRS and CDR2 as YFSETQ, both from the germline V gene. The CDR3 covers 12 residues, taking in both the cysteine and the phenylalanine. CDR3 DNA is the only sequence kept; it has 36 bases, read in frame from the first base. Deletion took 7 bases off V and 3 bases off J, with a span of 8 bases between the germline ends.